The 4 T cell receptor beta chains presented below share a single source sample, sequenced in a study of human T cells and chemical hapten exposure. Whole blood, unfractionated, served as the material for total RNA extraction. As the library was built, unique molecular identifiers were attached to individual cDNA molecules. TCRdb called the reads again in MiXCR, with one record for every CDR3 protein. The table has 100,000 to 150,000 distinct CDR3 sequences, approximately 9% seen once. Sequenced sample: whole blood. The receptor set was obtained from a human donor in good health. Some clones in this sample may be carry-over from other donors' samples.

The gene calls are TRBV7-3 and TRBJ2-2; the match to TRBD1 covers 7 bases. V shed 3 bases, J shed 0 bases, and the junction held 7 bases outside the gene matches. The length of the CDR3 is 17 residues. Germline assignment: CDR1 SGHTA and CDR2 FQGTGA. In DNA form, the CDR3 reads TGTGCCAGCAGCTTGGAATGGGGACAGACGAACACCGGGGAGCTGTTTTTT. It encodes CASSLEWGQTNTGELFF. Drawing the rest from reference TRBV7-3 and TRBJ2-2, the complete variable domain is GAGVSQTPSNKVTEKGKYVELRCDPISGHTALYWYRQSLGQGPEFLIYFQGTGAADDSGLPNDRFFAVRPEGSVSTLKIQRTERGDSAVYLCASSLEWGQTNTGELFFGEGSRLTVL.

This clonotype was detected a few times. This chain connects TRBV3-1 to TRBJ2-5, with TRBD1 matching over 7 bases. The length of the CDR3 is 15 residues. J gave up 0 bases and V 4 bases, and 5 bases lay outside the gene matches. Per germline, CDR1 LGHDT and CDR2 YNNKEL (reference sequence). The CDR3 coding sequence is TGTGCCAGCAGCCTAATGACAGGGAACCAAGAGACCCAGTACTTC. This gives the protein CASSLMTGNQETQYF.

CDR3 coding DNA: TGTGCCAGCAGTTACCCCGACAGGGCCGGCATTCAGTACTTC. Protein product: CASSYPDRAGIQYF. The V gene is TRBV6-2 or TRBV6-3, the J gene TRBJ2-4; TRBD1 aligns across 7 bases. This CDR3 has 14 residues. Germline trimming cut 2 bases from V and 9 bases from J; bases unmatched to any gene: 7. Germline V lookup: CDR1 MNHEY, CDR2 SVGEGT.

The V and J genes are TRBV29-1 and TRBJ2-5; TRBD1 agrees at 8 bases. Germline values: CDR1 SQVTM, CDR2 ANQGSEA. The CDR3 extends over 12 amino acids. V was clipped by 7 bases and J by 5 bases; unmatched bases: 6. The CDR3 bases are TGCAGCGAAAGACAGGGGCCGGAGACCCAGTACTTC. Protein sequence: CSERQGPETQYF.